One and the same sample provided the 9 T cell receptor beta chains below, sequenced in a study of shared clonotypes between healthy human individuals (dated by TCRdb to the early 2020s). The library was generated by the immunoSEQ multiplex PCR assay. TCRdb re-hosts the immuneACCESS table, in-frame sequences only. Its copies lack some clones; in the studies checked, an unresolved V gene accounts for under half of them, and the cause for the rest is not known. The sample profile shows about 610,000 clones; 97% of them were found once. Less than 0.065% of the sample rests with the top ten. What was sequenced was naive CD4+ T cells sorted from blood. The sample's cell subset or site label, decoded: CD45RA+ positively selected. The receptor set was obtained from a woman aged 25 to 39 in good health.

This clone appeared a single time. The rearrangement links TRBV19 to TRBJ2-7, with 9 bases identical to TRBD2. Losses at the gene ends were 7 bases for V and 3 bases for J; bases not matched to a gene: 10. CDR1 is LNHDA, CDR2 SQIVND, per germline (reference sequence). The CDR3 spans 15 residues. The CDR3 sequence is CASTDPAGGVYEQYF. In DNA, the CDR3 is TGTGCCAGTACCGACCCAGCGGGAGGTGTCTACGAGCAGTACTTC. Full variable domain (outside the CDR3, taken from reference TRBV19 and TRBJ2-7): DGGITQSPKYLFRKEGQNVTLSCEQNLNHDAMYWYRQDPGQGLRLIYYSQIVNDFQKGDIAEGYSVSREKKESFPLTVTSAQKNPTAFYLCASTDPAGGVYEQYFGPGTRLTVT.

V usage is TRBV10-3 and J usage is TRBJ1-5, with D unclear. Per the germline V gene, CDR1 is ENHRY and CDR2 is SYGVKD. Trimming left V 2 bases short and J 15 bases short, with 23 bases between. The length of the CDR3 is 15 residues. This CDR3 reads CAISESSVVEAPMHF. The CDR3 DNA follows: TGTGCCATCAGTGAGAGTTCGGTGGTGGAGGCCCCAATGCATTTT.

The genes are TRBV7-6 and TRBJ2-5; no definite D call. V lost 2 bases to trimming and J lost 2 bases, with 6 bases between them. Germline-derived CDR1 and CDR2 are SGHVS and FNYEAQ. The CDR3 spans 13 residues. The CDR3 region has the DNA TGTGCCAGCAGCTTAACAGCTCAAGAGACCCAGTACTTC. This codes for CASSLTAQETQYF.

The gene calls are TRBV25-1 and TRBJ2-7, with D unclear. Germline loops: CDR1 MGHDK, CDR2 SYGVNS. The V end lost 2 bases, the J end lost 3 bases, and 11 bases lay between the germline ends. This CDR3 contains 14 residues. Here the CDR3 reads CASSEKLFLYEQYF. The CDR3 DNA sequence: TGTGCCAGCAGTGAAAAGTTATTCCTCTACGAGCAGTACTTC.

The chain couples TRBV27 to TRBJ2-5, with TRBD2 identical over 11 bases. Near its end, the DNA agrees better with TRBJ2-7, so the J call may be wrong. The CDR3 is made up of 15 amino acids. Germline values: CDR1 MNHEY, CDR2 SMNVEV (reference sequence). Written as DNA, the CDR3 is TGTGCCAGCAGTTTTAGCGGGAGGGTTCCCTACGAGCAGTACTTC. It is translated as CASSFSGRVPYEQYF.

The chain links TRBV28 to TRBJ1-6, with no clear D. The V end lost 2 bases, the J end lost 14 bases, and 10 bases lay between the germline ends. The germline V gene has CDR1 MDHEN and CDR2 SYDVKM. This CDR3 contains 12 residues. In DNA form, the CDR3 reads TGTGCCAGCAGTTTAGGGTCAAGGGCCCTCCACTTT. Its translation is CASSLGSRALHF.

The chain carries TRBV11-3 and TRBJ2-3; the D gene is possibly TRBD1 (5 bases). The CDR3 covers 14 residues. CDR1 SGHNT and CDR2 YENEEA come from the germline V gene. The germline V and J ends were trimmed by 4 bases and 4 bases, with 12 bases remaining between them. CDR3 DNA sequence: TGTGCCAGCAGCTCCCAGGGAACACCAGATACGCAGTATTTT. It yields the protein CASSSQGTPDTQYF.

This chain joins TRBV2 and TRBJ1-1; D is undetermined. Trimming took 4 bases from V and 8 from J, leaving 11 bases between them. CDR1 and CDR2 (germline): SNHLY, FYNNEI. This CDR3 comprises 12 residues. CDR3 coding DNA: TGTGCCAGCAGTGCACAGTCGGGAGAAGCTTTCTTT. Its protein is CASSAQSGEAFF.

This rearrangement joins TRBV30 to TRBJ2-7; 7 positions agree with TRBD2. The CDR3 runs 13 residues. V gave up 4 bases and J gave up 4 bases; unmatched junction bases: 7. In germline, CDR1 is GTSNPN, CDR2 SVGIG (reference sequence). The CDR3 region is CAWTTSERYEQYF. Written as DNA, the CDR3 is TGTGCCTGGACAACTAGCGAGCGGTACGAGCAGTACTTC.